This T cell receptor beta chain was observed in a study of shared clonotypes between healthy human individuals. Germline CDR1 reads MGHRA; CDR2 reads YSYEKL. V lost 0 bases and J lost 7, with 16 bases in between. The CDR3 sequence is 16 residues long. CD45RO-negative, CCR7-selected cells formed the naive CD8 fraction, which excluded terminally differentiated effector memory CD45RA+ cells. With respect to this clone: Its antigen is still unknown.

Sequenced by immunoSEQ multiplex PCR; TCRdb stores in-frame clones only, minus some. This sample has approximately 650,000 clones, with roughly 96% found just once. Notes on the study in general: A handful of donors showed sharing of around 5% of naive CD4 clonotypes. Represented diversity, genetic and exposure-history alike, was limited by few donors.

Material for sequencing was naive CD8+ T cells sorted from blood. V usage is TRBV4-1 and J usage is TRBJ2-1, with D tentatively TRBD1 (5 bases). The sequence derives from a woman in her twenties or thirties in good health. The CDR3 spells CASSQDRRTFGNEQFF. The CDR3 DNA reads as TGCGCCAGCAGCCAAGATCGTAGGACATTCGGTAATGAGCAGTTCTTC.